This section outlines one T cell receptor beta chain sequence together with its context. This clone has just one count. What this receptor recognizes is not known. No base-level quality is on record; no much larger clone is a single base apart. From cysteine to phenylalanine, the CDR3 is 12 amino acids long. Only the CDR3 DNA is retained, 36 bases long and in frame from the first base. The germline V gene (reference sequence) yields LNHDA for CDR1 and SQIVND for CDR2. V loses 6 bases, J loses 4 bases, and the germline ends lie 7 bases apart. Collaborating institutions collected whole blood in K2EDTA tubes following their own protocols. For TCRbeta analysis, collaborators shipped samples as frozen whole blood, isolated PBMCs, or DNA extracted from either of those sample types. The sample belongs to a study of blood T cell repertoires in COVID-19 (dated by TCRdb to the early 2020s). Regarding the study in general: The collaborator samples originated in the United States, Italy and Spain and spanned the acute and convalescent phases of COVID-19. The samples were drawn from the first 160 participants of the ongoing ImmuneRACE study and from 1,254 subjects provided by 6 global collaborators. A de-identified subject ID, COVID-19 status, age in years and sex were almost always included in the sample metadata. The material from the prospective study consisted of cDNA or gDNA derived from T cells, B-cell-depleted T cells, or PBMCs. Deeply sampled blood TCRbeta repertoires from subjects exposed to, actively infected with, or recovered from COVID-19 were included in the dataset. The repertoires were released in a freely available public database meant as a resource for research on the immune response to SARS-CoV-2. HLA class I and class II types, where available, came from metadata supplied by the sample provider rather than from assay-based typing.

TCRbeta CDR3 regions were amplified from genomic DNA by means of the immunoSEQ Assay, a bias-controlled multiplex PCR. On the authors' methods: Nucleated cell counts per sample were estimated from amplification of reference gene primers within the assay. To quantify the absolute abundance of each unique TCRbeta CDR3 rearrangement, sequence reads were collapsed and filtered. For each sample, productive Simpson clonality was calculated as the square root of Simpson's diversity index across productive rearrangements. TCRdb obtained this table from immuneACCESS and retained in-frame rearrangements with V and J assigned. These tables miss some clones; where compared with another copy, unresolved V genes account for less than half of the shortfall, and the remainder is unexplained. From that table come the V and J calls and clone size; the DNA was used to work out D and trimming. The sample has about 230,000 clones on record, 81% of them singletons. 7.5% to 9% of the sample lies in the top ten.

Findings and caveats that apply to the study as a whole: How much clinical and demographic metadata was included differed by source and by participant, and the metadata was provided uncurated.

This chain joins TRBV19 to TRBJ1-5; TRBD1 might be the D gene, on 6 matching bases. This clonotype originated in a woman of 80 years or more with acute or convalescent COVID-19. The sample taken for sequencing was peripheral blood. The nucleotides read TGTGCCAGTAGCCAGGGGAATCAGCCCCAGCATTTT. Its protein product is CASSQGNQPQHF.